This T cell receptor beta chain is from a study of blood T cells in healthy people across ages. A sample-barcoded 5' primer and a J-beta primer mix were used in a second PCR of about 7 to 12 cycles. Researchers report that a template-switch adaptor with 12 random nucleotides tagged each cDNA molecule. TCRdb called the 5' RACE reads again in MiXCR, with one record for every CDR3 protein. This sample has roughly 800,000 distinct CDR3 sequences, with roughly 50% found just once. Findings of the study overall: Underestimates were what the diversity estimates from one million T cells were considered to be. Naive T cell percentage strongly correlated with TCR beta diversity.

For this clonotype: Antigen: not known.

CDR1 and CDR2 from the germline V gene are LGHNA and YNFKEQ. The CDR3 extends over 14 amino acids. Trimming removed 3 bases at V and 3 bases at J, with 12 bases between. The sample comprised blood. This receptor was identified in a man of 80 years or more in good health. The chain links TRBV4-2 to TRBJ2-7; D unclear. In DNA, the CDR3 is TGTGCCAGCAGCCAGGTGGGCACCAGCTACGAGCAGTACTTC. It encodes CASSQVGTSYEQYF.